These T cell receptor beta chains were read from a single sample in a study of T-cell reconstitution after alpha-beta-depleted transplantation in children. TCRdb called the PCR reads again in MiXCR, with one record for every CDR3 protein. The repertoire includes around 270,000 distinct CDR3 sequences, around 10% of them detected once, and approximately 7% sits in the top ten. Specimen: PBMCs, collected before TCRalphabeta/CD19-depleted stem cell transplant. These receptors originate from a boy younger than two with acute myeloid leukemia, due to receive a stem cell transplant. CDR3s include the opening cysteine and the closing phenylalanine or tryptophan. The D gene is left open where the match is weak. Expanded clones get a size class; other rows say once, few or many, or leave the size out.

v_gene: TRBV7-2; j_gene: TRBJ2-4; len: 13; d_gene: .; abundance: many; CDR3nt: TGTGCCAGTTCAGGCCCATATCAAGACATTCAGTACTTC; CDR3aa: CASSGPYQDIQYF
v_gene: TRBV7-2; j_gene: TRBJ2-3; len: 14; d_gene: .; abundance: many; CDR3nt: TGTGCCAGCAGCTTAGAGCGGGGCACAGATACGCAGTATTTT; CDR3aa: CASSLERGTDTQYF
v_gene: TRBV7-3; j_gene: TRBJ2-1; len: 16; d_gene: TRBD2; abundance: few; CDR3nt: TGTGCCAGCAGCTCGAACGGACTAGCGGGGGGCAATGAGCAGTTCTTC; CDR3aa: CASSSNGLAGGNEQFF
v_gene: TRBV5-5; j_gene: TRBJ1-4; len: 17; d_gene: TRBD1; abundance: many; CDR3nt: TGTGCCAGCAGCTTGGAGGGGACAGGGGGCATCGGTGAAAAACTGTTTTTT; CDR3aa: CASSLEGTGGIGEKLFF
v_gene: TRBV7-9; j_gene: TRBJ2-7; len: 14; d_gene: TRBD1; abundance: many; CDR3nt: TGTGCCAGCAGCTCCGGGACAGACACCTACGAGCAGTACTTC; CDR3aa: CASSSGTDTYEQYF
v_gene: TRBV4-3; j_gene: TRBJ2-1; len: 14; d_gene: TRBD2; abundance: many; CDR3nt: TGCGCCAGCAGCCACCGGACTAGCGGGAGTGAGCAGTTCTTC; CDR3aa: CASSHRTSGSEQFF
v_gene: TRBV6-2/TRBV6-3; j_gene: TRBJ2-7; len: 20; d_gene: TRBD1; abundance: .; CDR3nt: TGTGCCAGCAGTTACCTAAAGGCGAAGGTTGAGGGGACAGGGTTCTACGAGCAGTACTTC; CDR3aa: CASSYLKAKVEGTGFYEQYF
v_gene: TRBV3-1; j_gene: TRBJ1-1; len: 14; d_gene: .; abundance: many; CDR3nt: TGTGCCAGCAGCCAGTCCCCGGGAAACACTGAAGCTTTCTTT; CDR3aa: CASSQSPGNTEAFF
v_gene: TRBV7-6; j_gene: TRBJ2-5; len: 17; d_gene: .; abundance: many; CDR3nt: TGTGCCAGCAGCCTAGCCGGGGGGCGACAGGGCGGAGAGACCCAGTACTTC; CDR3aa: CASSLAGGRQGGETQYF
v_gene: TRBV4-3; j_gene: TRBJ2-5; len: 17; d_gene: .; abundance: few; CDR3nt: TGCGCCAGCAGCCAAGGGGGGTATGGGGGAGGCCCGAGGGACCAGTACTTC; CDR3aa: CASSQGGYGGGPRDQYF
v_gene: TRBV27; j_gene: TRBJ2-5; len: 14; d_gene: TRBD1; abundance: many; CDR3nt: TGTGCCAGTCGGGACAGGGGGCGCGGAAAGACCCAGTACTTC; CDR3aa: CASRDRGRGKTQYF
v_gene: TRBV12-3/TRBV12-4; j_gene: TRBJ2-2; len: 18; d_gene: .; abundance: .; CDR3nt: TGTGCCTTCAGTTTCTTCATTCAGGGGAAAGCGAACACCGGGGAGCTGTTTTTT; CDR3aa: CAFSFFIQGKANTGELFF
v_gene: TRBV5-6; j_gene: TRBJ2-5; len: 15; d_gene: TRBD1; abundance: many; CDR3nt: TGTGCCAGCAGCCCGGGGGGACAGGGTTTGGAGACCCAGTACTTC; CDR3aa: CASSPGGQGLETQYF
v_gene: TRBV20-1; j_gene: TRBJ2-7; len: 14; d_gene: TRBD1; abundance: many; CDR3nt: TGCAGTGCCCGACAGGGGGAGGGGATCTACGAGCAGTACTTC; CDR3aa: CSARQGEGIYEQYF
v_gene: TRBV12-3/TRBV12-4; j_gene: TRBJ2-5; len: 14; d_gene: .; abundance: many; CDR3nt: TGTGCCAGCAGTTCCGACAGCGCACAAGAGACCCAGTACTTC; CDR3aa: CASSSDSAQETQYF
v_gene: TRBV2; j_gene: TRBJ1-4; len: 14; d_gene: .; abundance: many; CDR3nt: TGTGCCAGCAGTCCCGACACTTCTAATGAAAAACTGTTTTTT; CDR3aa: CASSPDTSNEKLFF
v_gene: TRBV12-3/TRBV12-4; j_gene: TRBJ1-1; len: 15; d_gene: .; abundance: many; CDR3nt: TGTGCCAGCAGTTTAATCGGGCGCCCGAACACTGAAGCTTTCTTT; CDR3aa: CASSLIGRPNTEAFF
v_gene: TRBV5-1; j_gene: TRBJ2-3; len: 17; d_gene: .; abundance: many; CDR3nt: TGCGCCAGCAGCTTGGCCGTAAGGGGCATCGGCACAGATACGCAGTATTTT; CDR3aa: CASSLAVRGIGTDTQYF
v_gene: TRBV7-9; j_gene: TRBJ1-2; len: 15; d_gene: TRBD1; abundance: few; CDR3nt: TGTGCCAGCAGACCTGGGACAGCTTTTAACTATGGCTACACCTTC; CDR3aa: CASRPGTAFNYGYTF
v_gene: TRBV12-3/TRBV12-4; j_gene: TRBJ1-2; len: 12; d_gene: .; abundance: many; CDR3nt: TGTGCCAGCAGTTCGGACGGGTATGGCTACACCTTC; CDR3aa: CASSSDGYGYTF
v_gene: TRBV30; j_gene: TRBJ2-3; len: 15; d_gene: .; abundance: .; CDR3nt: TGTGCCTGGAGTGTACGGGCGGGGCCCACAGATACGCAGTATTTT; CDR3aa: CAWSVRAGPTDTQYF
v_gene: TRBV9; j_gene: TRBJ1-5; len: 13; d_gene: .; abundance: many; CDR3nt: TGTGCCAGCTCTAGGTATAGCAATCAGCCCCAGCATTTT; CDR3aa: CASSRYSNQPQHF
v_gene: TRBV20-1; j_gene: TRBJ1-2; len: 19; d_gene: TRBD1; abundance: .; CDR3nt: TGCAGTGCTAGAGATCTGTGGGTCGGGGACAGGGGTGGTGAATATGGCTACACCTTC; CDR3aa: CSARDLWVGDRGGEYGYTF
v_gene: TRBV7-6; j_gene: TRBJ2-1; len: 18; d_gene: .; abundance: many; CDR3nt: TGTGCCAGCAGCTTAGCGCGTGGGAGTGACCTCTCCTACAATGAGCAGTTCTTC; CDR3aa: CASSLARGSDLSYNEQFF
v_gene: TRBV21-1; j_gene: TRBJ1-5; len: 13; d_gene: .; abundance: few; CDR3nt: TGTGCCAGCAGCCGACGTAGCCCTCAGCCCCAGCATTTT; CDR3aa: CASSRRSPQPQHF
v_gene: TRBV7-2; j_gene: TRBJ1-5; len: 14; d_gene: .; abundance: many; CDR3nt: TGTGCCAGCAGCTTAGCAGGCAACAATCAGCCCCAGCATTTT; CDR3aa: CASSLAGNNQPQHF
v_gene: TRBV6-2/TRBV6-3; j_gene: TRBJ2-7; len: 17; d_gene: .; abundance: many; CDR3nt: TGTGCCAGCAGTTACTCGACTTGGCTATCGGGACCTTACGAGCAGTACTTC; CDR3aa: CASSYSTWLSGPYEQYF
v_gene: TRBV5-1; j_gene: TRBJ2-1; len: 12; d_gene: .; abundance: many; CDR3nt: TGCGCCAGCAGCTTGGATGGGAATGAGCAGTTCTTC; CDR3aa: CASSLDGNEQFF